The rows below give T cell receptor beta chains drawn from one sample of a study of blood T cell repertoires in COVID-19. Sequencing used immunoSEQ multiplex PCR; TCRdb keeps in-frame clones, though not all of them. In the table there are 150,000 to 200,000 clones, 84% of which are singletons. Sequencing was done on a sample of peripheral blood. Every receptor here comes from a woman aged 70-85 years with COVID-19, enrolled during active disease. CDR3s include the opening cysteine and the closing phenylalanine or tryptophan. A D gene is named only where the DNA matches it firmly. Only some rows state a clone size, as once, few, many or a class for expanded clones.

>TRBD1|TRBV5-1|NA|15|TRBJ1-5
TGCGCCAGCAGGCTGACAGGGGACAGCAATCAGCCCCAGCATTTT
CASRLTGDSNQPQHF
>TRBD1|TRBV11-2|NA|14|TRBJ2-1
TGTGCCAGCAGCTCTCACAGGGGGCGGAGTGAGCAGTTCTTC
CASSSHRGRSEQFF
>NA|TRBV30|many|13|TRBJ2-3
TGTATCGTAGAGGCCTCTAGCACAGATACGCAGTATTTT
CIVEASSTDTQYF
>TRBD1|TRBV6-2/TRBV6-3|NA|12|TRBJ2-2
TGTGCCAGCAGCAGGGGGCCCGGGGAGCTGTTTTTT
CASSRGPGELFF
>TRBD1|TRBV7-8|NA|15|TRBJ1-5
TGTGCCAGCGGCCGCGGGACAGGGGTACGGCAGCCCCAGCATTTT
CASGRGTGVRQPQHF
>TRBD2|TRBV5-6|NA|16|TRBJ2-3
TGTGCCAGCAGCTTTGGCTTGGCCTCGGGGGGAGATACGCAGTATTTT
CASSFGLASGGDTQYF
>TRBD1|TRBV5-1|NA|18|TRBJ1-6
TGCGCCAGCAGCTTCTTCCCACAGGGGGAAAACTATAATTCACCCCTCCACTTT
CASSFFPQGENYNSPLHF
>TRBD1|TRBV5-1|NA|15|TRBJ1-2
TGCGCCAGCAGACCCGGGACAGCTGAACTCTATGGCTACACCTTC
CASRPGTAELYGYTF
>NA|TRBV30|few|16|TRBJ2-4
TGTGCCTGGAGTAGGTCGGGCAGGGGCTCTCAAAACATTCAGTACTTC
CAWSRSGRGSQNIQYF
>NA|TRBV19|NA|13|TRBJ2-5
TGTGCCAGTAATAAGATTGGGGAGGAGACCCAGTACTTC
CASNKIGEETQYF
>NA|TRBV5-6|NA|13|TRBJ1-2
TGTGCCAGCAGCATCGGGACACACTATGGCTACACCTTC
CASSIGTHYGYTF
>TRBD1|TRBV18|once|16|TRBJ1-3
TGTGCCAGCTCACCAAAACAGGGGGCGTATGGAAACACCATATATTTT
CASSPKQGAYGNTIYF
>NA|TRBV5-5|NA|12|TRBJ2-5
TGTGCCAGCAGCTTGGCACAAGAGACCCAGTACTTC
CASSLAQETQYF
>NA|TRBV30|NA|17|TRBJ1-3
TGTGCCTGGAGGGCCGTCGTGCTTGTCGACTCTGGAAACACCATATATTTT
CAWRAVVLVDSGNTIYF
>NA|TRBV7-3|NA|14|TRBJ2-3
TGTGCCAGCAGCTTCAGTGGGGCGACAGATACGCAGTATTTT
CASSFSGATDTQYF
>TRBD1|TRBV5-4|NA|15|TRBJ1-2
TGTGCCAGCAGCCCGCAGAGACAGGGGGCCTATGGCTACACCTTC
CASSPQRQGAYGYTF
>TRBD2|TRBV27|NA|18|TRBJ2-1
TGTGCCAGCAGTTTACCGGGACTAGCGGGGGGGATCTACAATGAGCAGTTCTTC
CASSLPGLAGGIYNEQFF
>TRBD1|TRBV5-1|NA|15|TRBJ1-1
TGCGCCAGCAGCGAACGGGACAGGGGGTTACTAGAAGCTTTCTTT
CASSERDRGLLEAFF
>NA|TRBV7-2|NA|14|TRBJ1-2
TGTGCCAGCAGCTTATCAGGCAGGGGTTCGGGCTACACCTTC
CASSLSGRGSGYTF
>NA|TRBV11-2|NA|11|TRBJ2-1
TGTGCCAGCAGCCACTCATCACGGCAGTTCTTC
CASSHSSRQFF
>TRBD1|TRBV19|NA|16|TRBJ1-6
TGTGCCAGTAGTAGGGGGACAGCAGCCTATAATTCACCCCTCCACTTT
CASSRGTAAYNSPLHF
>NA|TRBV6-5|NA|11|TRBJ1-1
TGTGCCAGCAGTTTGCGAGTTGAAGCTTTCTTT
CASSLRVEAFF
>TRBD2|TRBV18|NA|15|TRBJ2-1
TGTGCCAGCATCATAGGACTAGCGGATTACAATGAGCAGTTCTTC
CASIIGLADYNEQFF
>NA|TRBV28|NA|14|TRBJ1-6
TGTGCCAGCAGCCCACCTCCGGGGGGTTCACCCCTCCACTTT
CASSPPPGGSPLHF
>NA|TRBV11-2|NA|17|TRBJ2-3
TGTGCCAGCAGCTTAGACTACTTCTTCGGTAGCACAGATACGCAGTATTTT
CASSLDYFFGSTDTQYF
>TRBD2|TRBV11-3|NA|18|TRBJ2-3
TGTGCCAGCAGCTCATCAGCGACTAGCGGGACTAGCACAGATACGCAGTATTTT
CASSSSATSGTSTDTQYF
>TRBD1|TRBV11-2|NA|18|TRBJ1-4
TGTGCCAGCAGCTCTTACTTTGGACAGGGGAAAACTAATGAAAAACTGTTTTTT
CASSSYFGQGKTNEKLFF
>NA|TRBV27|NA|15|TRBJ1-4
TGTGCCAGCAGTTTATCGAGCGGTCCTAATGAAAAACTGTTTTTT
CASSLSSGPNEKLFF
>TRBD1|TRBV5-1|once|14|TRBJ1-6
TGCGCCAGCAGCGAGGGACAGACTAATTCACCCCTCCACTTT
CASSEGQTNSPLHF
>NA|TRBV30|once|14|TRBJ1-4
TGTGCCTGGTCCCGACAGGCGCAAAATGAAAAACTGTTTTTT
CAWSRQAQNEKLFF
>TRBD1|TRBV18|NA|14|TRBJ2-7
TGTGCCAGCTCACAGGACAGGTCCTCGGGGGAGCAGTACTTC
CASSQDRSSGEQYF
>TRBD2|TRBV2|NA|14|TRBJ2-3
TGTGCCAGCAGGCGGGGGGCCGGGACAGATACGCAGTATTTT
CASRRGAGTDTQYF
>TRBD2|TRBV5-1|NA|16|TRBJ2-2
TGCGCCAGCAGACCCGAGGTAGCGGGTATAACCGGGGAGCTGTTTTTT
CASRPEVAGITGELFF
>TRBD2|TRBV19|NA|14|TRBJ2-1
TGTGCCACCTCTAGCGGGGAAACCTACAATGAGCAGTTCTTC
CATSSGETYNEQFF
>NA|TRBV7-2|NA|14|TRBJ2-5
TGTGCCAGCAGCTTAATGGTAGCGGAAGAGACCCAGTACTTC
CASSLMVAEETQYF
>NA|TRBV2|once|16|TRBJ1-5
TGTGCCAGCAGACTGGGACAATCGTTTAGCAATCAGCCCCAGCATTTT
CASRLGQSFSNQPQHF
>NA|TRBV15|NA|16|TRBJ2-5
TGTGCCACCAGTCCTTTGTTTGGGGGCCCCCAAGAGACCCAGTACTTC
CATSPLFGGPQETQYF
>TRBD1|TRBV25-1|NA|14|TRBJ2-1
TGTGCCAGCAGTGGGACAGGGGGTCCCAATGAGCAGTTCTTC
CASSGTGGPNEQFF
>NA|TRBV27|NA|14|TRBJ2-3
TGTGCCAGCAGTTTATCTTTCGGCACAGATACGCAGTATTTT
CASSLSFGTDTQYF
>TRBD1|TRBV5-6|once|17|TRBJ2-3
TGTGCCAGCAGCTTGGGTTTTATAGGGGGCCCTACAGATACGCAGTATTTT
CASSLGFIGGPTDTQYF
>TRBD1|TRBV5-1|NA|13|TRBJ1-2
TGCGCCAGCAGCTGGGGACAGGCCCTGGGCTACACCTTC
CASSWGQALGYTF
>NA|TRBV27|NA|13|TRBJ2-7
TGTGCCAGCAGTCTAGCGCTAGACTACGAGCAGTACTTC
CASSLALDYEQYF
>NA|TRBV5-4|once|12|TRBJ2-5
TGTGCCACCCTAGCTTTGGGGGAGACCCAGTACTTC
CATLALGETQYF
>TRBD2|TRBV5-5|NA|15|TRBJ2-7
TGTGCCAGCAGCTTGGAGACTAGCGGGCCCTACGAGCAGTACTTC
CASSLETSGPYEQYF
>TRBD1|TRBV15|NA|19|TRBJ2-6
TGTGCCACCAGCAGAAAGCTCAGGGGGCAGGGCCCTGGGGCCAACGTCCTGACTTTC
CATSRKLRGQGPGANVLTF
>NA|TRBV7-2|NA|16|TRBJ2-6
TGTGCCAGCAGCTTGGTATCAGGGGCCGGGGCCAACGTCCTGACTTTC
CASSLVSGAGANVLTF
>NA|TRBV27|NA|13|TRBJ1-2
TGTGCCAGCAGTTCTGGGAGGTTAGAAGGCTACACCTTC
CASSSGRLEGYTF
>TRBD2|TRBV6-1|NA|15|TRBJ2-3
TGTGCCAGCAGTGTAGCGGGGGGGTACACAGATACGCAGTATTTT
CASSVAGGYTDTQYF
>NA|TRBV6-6|NA|14|TRBJ2-2
TGTGCCAGCAGCCCCAAGCTAAACACCGGGGAGCTGTTTTTT
CASSPKLNTGELFF
>NA|TRBV12-3/TRBV12-4|NA|12|TRBJ1-4
TGTGCCAGCAGTTTATGGCCGGAGAAACTGTTTTTT
CASSLWPEKLFF
>NA|TRBV11-2|NA|14|TRBJ1-1
TGTGCCAGCAGCTTATCGAACATGAACACTGAAGCTTTCTTT
CASSLSNMNTEAFF
>NA|TRBV28|NA|16|TRBJ1-6
TGTGCCAGCAGTTTCCGTACAGGATCCTATAATTCACCCCTCCACTTT
CASSFRTGSYNSPLHF